This T cell receptor (beta chain) emerged from a study of blood T cell repertoires in COVID-19. Study information: The United States, Italy and Spain supplied acute and convalescent COVID-19 samples. Nucleic acid was either cDNA or gDNA, and it came from T cells, B-cell-depleted T cells, or PBMCs.

As handled by the study authors: Amplification with reference gene primers provided the estimates of nucleated cell counts. The method was immunoSEQ multiplex PCR; TCRdb's version includes in-frame clones alone and lacks a portion of them. The DNA was the basis for D and trimming; V, J and clone size are from that table. In the table there are around 150,000 clones, 80% to 90% of which are singletons. Trimming removed 4 bases from V and 0 bases from J, with 20 bases in between. Germline assignment: CDR1 SGDLS and CDR2 YYNGEE. The CDR3 is 17 amino acids. This chain uses TRBV9 with TRBJ2-7; tentative D call: TRBD2 (7 bases). The source material was peripheral blood. The sequence was obtained from a woman aged 55 to 70 with active COVID-19. In nucleotides, the CDR3 is TGTGCCAGCAGCAAAGGACTAGGGGGGGTAGGCTCCTACGAGCAGTACTTC. It yields the protein CASSKGLGGVGSYEQYF.